The rows below give T cell receptor beta chains drawn from one sample of a study of blood T cell repertoires in COVID-19. Profiled with immunoSEQ multiplex PCR; TCRdb holds only in-frame clones, not every one. The repertoire holds fewer than 110,000 clones, with about 90% as singletons. Source material: peripheral blood. The receptors here all came from a human donor in a cohort sampled during active COVID-19. The CDR3 runs from the conserved cysteine through the conserved F or W. The D gene is left open where the match is weak. Size tells how often a clone was seen (once, few, many) or the class of an expanded clone, and some rows leave it out.

>NA|TRBV7-6|TRBD2|TRBJ2-3
CASSRSGADTDTQYF
TGTGCCAGCAGTAGAAGCGGGGCAGACACAGATACGCAGTATTTT
>few|TRBV6-6|NA|TRBJ2-7
CASSYGGGRKAYEQYF
TGTGCCAGCAGTTACGGTGGAGGGAGAAAGGCCTACGAGCAGTACTTC
>NA|TRBV19|TRBD1|TRBJ2-5
CASRLGQGSQTQYF
TGTGCCAGTCGACTGGGACAGGGGAGCCAGACCCAGTACTTC
>once|TRBV5-1|NA|TRBJ2-4
CASSLERSGDIQYF
TGCGCCAGCAGCTTGGAAAGGAGTGGTGACATTCAGTACTTC
>NA|TRBV6-5|TRBD2|TRBJ2-7
CASRGTSSYEQYF
TGTGCCAGCAGGGGGACTAGCTCCTACGAGCAGTACTTC
>NA|TRBV6-5|NA|TRBJ1-4
CASSKNRDEKLFF
TGTGCCAGCAGTAAAAACAGGGATGAAAAACTGTTTTTT
>NA|TRBV5-4|TRBD1|TRBJ1-2
CASSLVGDRGLKVYGYTF
TGTGCCAGCAGCTTGGTAGGGGACAGGGGGCTAAAAGTCTATGGCTACACCTTC
>few|TRBV6-6|NA|TRBJ1-5
CASSPDTGNQPQHF
TGTGCCAGCAGCCCTGACACGGGCAATCAGCCCCAGCATTTT
>NA|TRBV11-2|NA|TRBJ1-1
CASSLGRGNTEAFF
TGTGCCAGCAGCTTAGGCAGGGGGAACACTGAAGCTTTCTTT
>NA|TRBV25-1|TRBD2|TRBJ2-3
CASSDARLASTDTQYF
TGTGCCAGCAGTGATGCCCGACTAGCCAGCACAGATACGCAGTATTTT
>NA|TRBV28|TRBD1|TRBJ2-1
CASSGLTGSAEQFF
TGTGCCAGCAGTGGACTGACAGGGAGTGCTGAGCAGTTCTTC
>NA|TRBV7-3|NA|TRBJ2-1
CASSSWAARHNEQFF
TGTGCCAGCAGCTCGTGGGCCGCACGCCACAATGAGCAGTTCTTC
>NA|TRBV7-8|NA|TRBJ1-1
CASSLAGGVHYTEAFF
TGTGCCAGCAGCTTAGCTGGGGGCGTCCACTACACTGAAGCTTTCTTT
>once|TRBV15|TRBD1|TRBJ2-7
CATSRDGQVGYEQYF
TGTGCCACCAGCAGAGATGGACAGGTAGGCTACGAGCAGTACTTC
>NA|TRBV19|NA|TRBJ1-6
CASSPGGLNSPLHF
TGTGCCAGTAGTCCGGGGGGGTTGAATTCACCCCTCCACTTT
>once|TRBV25-1|TRBD1|TRBJ1-2
CASSEQGAPYGYTF
TGTGCCAGCAGTGAACAGGGGGCACCCTATGGCTACACCTTC
>NA|TRBV10-3|NA|TRBJ1-4
CAISASDGGLSNEKLFF
TGTGCCATCAGTGCCTCGGACGGGGGGCTCTCTAATGAAAAACTGTTTTTT
>once|TRBV6-1|TRBD2|TRBJ2-1
CASSDLAGGPNEQFF
TGTGCCAGCAGTGACCTAGCGGGAGGGCCGAATGAGCAGTTCTTC
>once|TRBV29-1|NA|TRBJ2-1
CSAPLVSAYNEQFF
TGCAGCGCCCCACTAGTATCGGCCTACAATGAGCAGTTCTTC
>NA|TRBV4-1|TRBD1|TRBJ1-5
CASSLSGQGYQPQHF
TGCGCCAGCAGCCTATCGGGACAGGGTTATCAGCCCCAGCATTTT
>NA|TRBV11-1|TRBD2|TRBJ2-2
CASSRPSGRNTGELFF
TGTGCCAGCAGTCGCCCTAGCGGGAGGAACACCGGGGAGCTGTTTTTT
>few|TRBV9|NA|TRBJ2-5
CASSPQGGIAETQYF
TGTGCCAGCAGCCCACAGGGAGGGATTGCAGAGACCCAGTACTTC
>NA|TRBV11-2|TRBD1|TRBJ1-4
CASSLRGGGASGEKLFF
TGTGCCAGCAGCTTACGCGGAGGGGGCGCTTCTGGTGAAAAACTGTTTTTT
>NA|TRBV11-2|TRBD2|TRBJ2-7
CASRPWRGNEQYF
TGTGCCAGCAGACCGTGGCGGGGGAACGAGCAGTACTTC
>NA|TRBV30|TRBD1|TRBJ1-2
CAWSKPGQGYYGYTF
TGTGCCTGGAGCAAACCGGGACAGGGTTACTATGGCTACACCTTC
>NA|TRBV28|NA|TRBJ1-6
CASSFPHPPLHF
TGTGCCAGCAGTTTCCCCCATCCACCCCTCCACTTT
>NA|TRBV27|TRBD1|TRBJ2-7
CASSFHRGYEQYF
TGTGCCAGCAGTTTTCACAGGGGCTACGAGCAGTACTTC
>NA|TRBV10-3|TRBD1|TRBJ2-7
CAFSGGASSEQYF
TGTGCCTTTTCAGGGGGCGCGTCCTCCGAGCAGTACTTC
>few|TRBV10-1|TRBD2|TRBJ2-1
CASSARDGAGGLHEQFF
TGCGCCAGCAGTGCCCGAGATGGAGCGGGAGGGCTTCATGAGCAGTTCTTC
>NA|TRBV6-6|NA|TRBJ2-5
CASRAPGHLQETQYF
TGTGCCAGCAGGGCCCCGGGACATCTACAAGAGACCCAGTACTTC
>NA|TRBV7-2|TRBD2|TRBJ2-3
CASSSAGGPPDTQYF
TGTGCCAGCAGCTCAGCGGGAGGGCCCCCAGATACGCAGTATTTT
>NA|TRBV27|NA|TRBJ2-7
CASSLSQGLGHEQYF
TGTGCCAGCAGTTTATCGCAGGGGCTGGGACACGAGCAGTACTTC
>NA|TRBV6-1|TRBD2|TRBJ2-5
CASSDAAGVSIQYF
TGTGCCAGCAGTGACGCGGCGGGAGTGAGTATCCAGTACTTC
>NA|TRBV12-3/TRBV12-4|TRBD1|TRBJ1-6
CATATGGYSPLHF
TGTGCCACTGCCACAGGGGGCTATTCACCCCTCCACTTT
>NA|TRBV6-4|TRBD1|TRBJ1-2
CASSDTGQGVGGYTF
TGTGCCAGCAGTGACACGGGACAGGGGGTCGGAGGCTACACCTTC
>NA|TRBV6-5|NA|TRBJ2-2
CASSLGDTGELFF
TGTGCCAGCAGTCTAGGGGACACCGGGGAGCTGTTTTTT
>NA|TRBV6-1|TRBD1|TRBJ1-1
CASSDEGGRGRRNTEAFF
TGTGCCAGCAGTGATGAGGGGGGCAGGGGGCGTAGGAACACTGAAGCTTTCTTT
>NA|TRBV19|TRBD1|TRBJ2-7
CASSRQGAPYEQYF
TGTGCCAGTAGTAGACAGGGTGCGCCCTACGAGCAGTACTTC
>NA|TRBV6-6|NA|TRBJ1-1
CASAVMNTEAFF
TGTGCCAGCGCGGTAATGAACACTGAAGCTTTCTTT
>NA|TRBV7-2|NA|TRBJ2-7
CASSADWGSGYEQYF
TGTGCCAGCAGCGCCGACTGGGGTAGCGGCTACGAGCAGTACTTC
>NA|TRBV7-8|TRBD1|TRBJ2-1
CASSSAGRTGKGNEQFF
TGTGCCAGCAGCTCCGCCGGTCGGACAGGGAAGGGCAATGAGCAGTTCTTC
>NA|TRBV19|TRBD2|TRBJ2-7
CASSITAGRGGLAGSYEQYF
TGTGCCAGTAGTATCACCGCCGGCAGGGGGGGACTAGCGGGATCCTACGAGCAGTACTTC
>NA|TRBV28|NA|TRBJ1-1
CASRTIEQGMNTEAFF
TGTGCCAGCAGGACCATTGAACAGGGCATGAACACTGAAGCTTTCTTT
>few|TRBV12-2|NA|TRBJ1-5
CASRLGLFQDYSNQPQHF
TGTGCAAGTCGCTTAGGCCTTTTCCAGGACTATAGCAATCAGCCCCAGCATTTT